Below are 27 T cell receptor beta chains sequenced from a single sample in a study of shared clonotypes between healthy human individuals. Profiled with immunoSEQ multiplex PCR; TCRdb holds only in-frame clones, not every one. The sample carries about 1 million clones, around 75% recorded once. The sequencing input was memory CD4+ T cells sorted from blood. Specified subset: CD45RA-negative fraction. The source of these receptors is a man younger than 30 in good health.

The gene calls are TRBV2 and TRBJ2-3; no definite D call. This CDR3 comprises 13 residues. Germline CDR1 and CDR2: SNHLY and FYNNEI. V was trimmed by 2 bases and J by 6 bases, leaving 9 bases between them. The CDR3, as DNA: TGTGCCAGCAGTGAAAACGGCTGGGATACGCAGTATTTT. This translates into CASSENGWDTQYF.

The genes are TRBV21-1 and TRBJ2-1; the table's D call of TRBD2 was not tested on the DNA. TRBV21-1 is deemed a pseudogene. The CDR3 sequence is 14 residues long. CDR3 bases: TGTGCCAGCCCCCCAGGGACTCTATACAATGAGCAGTTCTTC. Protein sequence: CASPPGTLYNEQFF.

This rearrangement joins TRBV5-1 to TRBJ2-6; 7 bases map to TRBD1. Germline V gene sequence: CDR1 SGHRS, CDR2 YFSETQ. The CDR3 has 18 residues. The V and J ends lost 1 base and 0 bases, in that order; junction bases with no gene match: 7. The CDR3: CASSLTTGPSSGANVLTF. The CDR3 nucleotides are TGCGCCAGCAGCTTGACGACAGGGCCAAGCTCTGGGGCCAACGTCCTGACTTTC.

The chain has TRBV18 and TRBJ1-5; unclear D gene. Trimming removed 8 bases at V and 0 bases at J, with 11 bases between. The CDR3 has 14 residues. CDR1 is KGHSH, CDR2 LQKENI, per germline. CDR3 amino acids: CASRGPYSNQPQHF. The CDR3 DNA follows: TGTGCCAGCCGAGGACCGTATAGCAATCAGCCCCAGCATTTT.

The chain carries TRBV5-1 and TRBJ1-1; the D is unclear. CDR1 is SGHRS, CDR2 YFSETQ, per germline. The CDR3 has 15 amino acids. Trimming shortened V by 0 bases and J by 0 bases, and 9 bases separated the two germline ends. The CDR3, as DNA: TGCGCCAGCAGCTTGGTTCACAGCATGAACACTGAAGCTTTCTTT. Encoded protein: CASSLVHSMNTEAFF.

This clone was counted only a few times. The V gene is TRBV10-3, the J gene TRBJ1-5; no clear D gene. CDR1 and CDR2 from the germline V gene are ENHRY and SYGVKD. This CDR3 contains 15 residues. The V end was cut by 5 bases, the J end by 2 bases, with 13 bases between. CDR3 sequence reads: CAISSGLEGNQPQHF. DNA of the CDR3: TGTGCCATCAGTTCAGGTCTGGAAGGCAATCAGCCCCAGCATTTT.

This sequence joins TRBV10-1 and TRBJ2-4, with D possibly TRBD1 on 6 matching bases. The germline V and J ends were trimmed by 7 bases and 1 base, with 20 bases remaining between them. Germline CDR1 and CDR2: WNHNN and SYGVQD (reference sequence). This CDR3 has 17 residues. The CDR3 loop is CASTTHRVLGAKNIQYF. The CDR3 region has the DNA TGCGCCAGCACCACCCACAGGGTCCTGGGGGCCAAAAACATTCAGTACTTC.

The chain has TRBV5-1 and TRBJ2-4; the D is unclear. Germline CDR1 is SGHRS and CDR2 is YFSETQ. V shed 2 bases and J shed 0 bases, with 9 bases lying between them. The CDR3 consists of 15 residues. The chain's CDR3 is CASSLGVLAKNIQYF. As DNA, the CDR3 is TGCGCCAGCAGCTTAGGAGTTCTAGCCAAAAACATTCAGTACTTC.

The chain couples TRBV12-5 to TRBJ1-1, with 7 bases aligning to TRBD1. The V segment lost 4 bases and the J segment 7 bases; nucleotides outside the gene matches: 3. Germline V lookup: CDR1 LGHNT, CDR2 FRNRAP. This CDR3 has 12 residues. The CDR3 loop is CASGSRDSEAFF. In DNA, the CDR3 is TGTGCTAGTGGTTCCCGGGACAGTGAAGCTTTCTTT. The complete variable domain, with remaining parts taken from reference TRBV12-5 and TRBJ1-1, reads DARVTQTPRHKVTEMGQEVTMRCQPILGHNTVFWYRQTMMQGLELLAYFRNRAPLDDSGMPKDRFSAEMPDATLATLKIQPSEPRDSAVYFCASGSRDSEAFFGQGTRLTVV.

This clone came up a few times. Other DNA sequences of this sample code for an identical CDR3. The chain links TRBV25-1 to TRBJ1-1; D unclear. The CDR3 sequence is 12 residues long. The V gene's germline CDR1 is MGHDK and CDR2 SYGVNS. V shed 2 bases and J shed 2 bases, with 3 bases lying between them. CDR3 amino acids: CASSERNTEAFF. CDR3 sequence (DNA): TGTGCCAGCAGTGAACGAAACACTGAAGCTTTCTTT. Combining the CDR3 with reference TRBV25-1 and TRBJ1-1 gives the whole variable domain EADIYQTPRYLVIGTGKKITLECSQTMGHDKMYWYQQDPGMELHLIHYSYGVNSTEKGDLSSESTVSRIRTEHFPLTLESARPSHTSQYLCASSERNTEAFFGQGTRLTVV.

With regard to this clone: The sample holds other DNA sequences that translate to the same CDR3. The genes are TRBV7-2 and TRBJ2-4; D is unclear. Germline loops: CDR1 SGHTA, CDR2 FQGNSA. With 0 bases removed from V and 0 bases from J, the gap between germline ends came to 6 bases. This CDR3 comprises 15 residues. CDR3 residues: CASSLAAGAKNIQYF. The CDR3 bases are TGTGCCAGCAGCTTAGCTGCAGGAGCCAAAAACATTCAGTACTTC.

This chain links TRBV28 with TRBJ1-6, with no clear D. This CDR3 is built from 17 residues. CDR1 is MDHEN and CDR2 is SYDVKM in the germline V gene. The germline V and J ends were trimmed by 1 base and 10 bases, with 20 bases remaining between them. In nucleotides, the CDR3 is TGTGCCAGCAGTTTATCCGCAGGTTCGGGTCGTAGATCACCCCTCCACTTT. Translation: CASSLSAGSGRRSPLHF.

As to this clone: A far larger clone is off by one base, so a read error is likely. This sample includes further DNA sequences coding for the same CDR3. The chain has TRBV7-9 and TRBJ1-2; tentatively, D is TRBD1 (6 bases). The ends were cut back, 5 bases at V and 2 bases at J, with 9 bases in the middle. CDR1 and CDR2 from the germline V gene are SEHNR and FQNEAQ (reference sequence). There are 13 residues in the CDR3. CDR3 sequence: CASSVGQNYGYTF. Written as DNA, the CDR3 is TGTGCCAGCAGCGTCGGACAGAACTATGGCTACACCTTC.

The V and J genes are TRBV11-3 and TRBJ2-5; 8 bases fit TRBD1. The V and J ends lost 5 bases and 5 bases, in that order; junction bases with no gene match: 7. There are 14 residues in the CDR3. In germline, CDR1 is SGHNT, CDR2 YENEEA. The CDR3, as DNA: TGTGCCAGCAGCCCGGGTCCAGGGGGCGAGACCCAGTACTTC. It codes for CASSPGPGGETQYF.

CDR3 sequence reads: CSAGDRTNTEAFF. CDR3 in DNA: TGCAGCGCTGGGGACAGGACAAACACTGAAGCTTTCTTT. The rearrangement joins TRBV29-1 to TRBJ1-1; 8 nucleotides line up with TRBD1. CDR1 and CDR2 (germline): SQVTM, ANQGSEA. The CDR3 runs to 13 residues. Trimming removed 7 bases from V and 2 bases from J; junction bases left unmatched: 6.

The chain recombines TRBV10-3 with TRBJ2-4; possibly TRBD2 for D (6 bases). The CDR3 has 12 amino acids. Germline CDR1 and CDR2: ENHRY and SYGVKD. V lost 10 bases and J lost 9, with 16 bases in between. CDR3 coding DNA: TGTGCCAGGGGGACTCTGGAAGCCATTCAGTACTTC. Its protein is CARGTLEAIQYF.

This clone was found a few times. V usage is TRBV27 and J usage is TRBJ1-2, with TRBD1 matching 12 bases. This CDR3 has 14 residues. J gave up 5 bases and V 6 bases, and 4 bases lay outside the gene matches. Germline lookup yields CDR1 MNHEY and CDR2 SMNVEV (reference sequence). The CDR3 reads CASRGTGGRYGYTF. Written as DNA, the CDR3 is TGTGCCAGCAGAGGGACAGGGGGCAGGTATGGCTACACCTTC.

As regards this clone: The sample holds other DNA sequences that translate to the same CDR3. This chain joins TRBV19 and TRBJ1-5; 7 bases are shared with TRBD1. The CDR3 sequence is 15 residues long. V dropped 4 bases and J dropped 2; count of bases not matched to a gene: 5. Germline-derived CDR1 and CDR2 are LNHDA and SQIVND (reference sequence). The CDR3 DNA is TGTGCCAGTAGTACCTACGGACAGGGCAATCAGCCCCAGCATTTT. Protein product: CASSTYGQGNQPQHF.

In DNA form, the CDR3 reads TGTGCCAGCAGCCTAGGGGGGCTGAACACTGAAGCTTTCTTT. Protein product: CASSLGGLNTEAFF. This chain uses TRBV5-4 with TRBJ1-1, with a weak D call TRBD1 (6 bases). The germline CDR1 and CDR2 sequences are SGHNT and YYREEE (reference sequence). The V gene lost 4 bases and the J gene lost 0 bases, with 10 bases spanning the gap. The length of the CDR3 is 14 residues.

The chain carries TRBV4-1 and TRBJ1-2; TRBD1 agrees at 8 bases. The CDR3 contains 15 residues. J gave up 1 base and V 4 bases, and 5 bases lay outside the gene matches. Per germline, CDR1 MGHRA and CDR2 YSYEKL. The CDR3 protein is CASSPRTGFNYGYTF. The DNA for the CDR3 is TGCGCCAGCAGCCCACGGACAGGGTTTAACTATGGCTACACCTTC.

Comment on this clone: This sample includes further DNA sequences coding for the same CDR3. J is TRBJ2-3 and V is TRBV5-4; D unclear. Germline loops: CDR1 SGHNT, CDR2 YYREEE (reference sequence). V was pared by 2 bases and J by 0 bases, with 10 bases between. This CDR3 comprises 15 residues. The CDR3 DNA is TGTGCCAGCAGCTTAGACTTTACTAGCACAGATACGCAGTATTTT. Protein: CASSLDFTSTDTQYF.

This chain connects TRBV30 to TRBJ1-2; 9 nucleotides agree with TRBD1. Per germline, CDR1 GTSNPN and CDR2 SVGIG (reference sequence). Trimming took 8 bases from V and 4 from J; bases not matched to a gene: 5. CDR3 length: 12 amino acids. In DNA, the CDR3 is TGTGCCCGACAGGGGGAGAGCTATGGCTACACCTTC. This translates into CARQGESYGYTF.

The CDR3 DNA reads TGCGCCAGCAGCCAAGAGAGGACTAGCGGGGTCTACGAGCAGTACTTC. Amino acid sequence: CASSQERTSGVYEQYF. This chain links TRBV4-3 with TRBJ2-7, with 12 positions matching TRBD2. V was clipped by 0 bases and J by 3 bases; unmatched bases: 3. Per germline, CDR1 LGHNA and CDR2 YSLEER. The CDR3 extends over 16 amino acids.

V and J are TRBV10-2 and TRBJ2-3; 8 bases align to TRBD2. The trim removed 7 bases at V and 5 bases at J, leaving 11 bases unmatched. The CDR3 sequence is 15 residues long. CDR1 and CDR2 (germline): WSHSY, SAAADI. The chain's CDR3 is CASTENGGAGDTQYF. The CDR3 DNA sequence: TGCGCCAGCACCGAAAACGGGGGGGCTGGAGATACGCAGTATTTT.

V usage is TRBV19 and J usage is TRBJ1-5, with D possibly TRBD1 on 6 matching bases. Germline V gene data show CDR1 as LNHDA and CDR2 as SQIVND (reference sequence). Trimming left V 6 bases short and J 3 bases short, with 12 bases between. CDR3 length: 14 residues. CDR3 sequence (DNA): TGTGCCAGTAGCTCTCAGGGGCACAATCAGCCCCAGCATTTT. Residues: CASSSQGHNQPQHF.

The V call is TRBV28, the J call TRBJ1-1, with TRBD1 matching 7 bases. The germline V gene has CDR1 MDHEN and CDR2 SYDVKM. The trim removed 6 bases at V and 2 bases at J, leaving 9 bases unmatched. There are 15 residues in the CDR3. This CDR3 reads CASRGSGTANTEAFF. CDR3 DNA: TGTGCCAGCAGGGGCTCCGGGACAGCTAACACTGAAGCTTTCTTT.

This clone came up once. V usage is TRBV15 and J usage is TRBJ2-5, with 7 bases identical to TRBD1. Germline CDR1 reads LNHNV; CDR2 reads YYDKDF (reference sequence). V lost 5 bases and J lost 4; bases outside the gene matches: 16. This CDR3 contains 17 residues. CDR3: CATSGVGPDRVGETQYF. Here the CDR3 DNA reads TGTGCCACCAGCGGAGTAGGGCCAGACAGGGTAGGAGAGACCCAGTACTTC.